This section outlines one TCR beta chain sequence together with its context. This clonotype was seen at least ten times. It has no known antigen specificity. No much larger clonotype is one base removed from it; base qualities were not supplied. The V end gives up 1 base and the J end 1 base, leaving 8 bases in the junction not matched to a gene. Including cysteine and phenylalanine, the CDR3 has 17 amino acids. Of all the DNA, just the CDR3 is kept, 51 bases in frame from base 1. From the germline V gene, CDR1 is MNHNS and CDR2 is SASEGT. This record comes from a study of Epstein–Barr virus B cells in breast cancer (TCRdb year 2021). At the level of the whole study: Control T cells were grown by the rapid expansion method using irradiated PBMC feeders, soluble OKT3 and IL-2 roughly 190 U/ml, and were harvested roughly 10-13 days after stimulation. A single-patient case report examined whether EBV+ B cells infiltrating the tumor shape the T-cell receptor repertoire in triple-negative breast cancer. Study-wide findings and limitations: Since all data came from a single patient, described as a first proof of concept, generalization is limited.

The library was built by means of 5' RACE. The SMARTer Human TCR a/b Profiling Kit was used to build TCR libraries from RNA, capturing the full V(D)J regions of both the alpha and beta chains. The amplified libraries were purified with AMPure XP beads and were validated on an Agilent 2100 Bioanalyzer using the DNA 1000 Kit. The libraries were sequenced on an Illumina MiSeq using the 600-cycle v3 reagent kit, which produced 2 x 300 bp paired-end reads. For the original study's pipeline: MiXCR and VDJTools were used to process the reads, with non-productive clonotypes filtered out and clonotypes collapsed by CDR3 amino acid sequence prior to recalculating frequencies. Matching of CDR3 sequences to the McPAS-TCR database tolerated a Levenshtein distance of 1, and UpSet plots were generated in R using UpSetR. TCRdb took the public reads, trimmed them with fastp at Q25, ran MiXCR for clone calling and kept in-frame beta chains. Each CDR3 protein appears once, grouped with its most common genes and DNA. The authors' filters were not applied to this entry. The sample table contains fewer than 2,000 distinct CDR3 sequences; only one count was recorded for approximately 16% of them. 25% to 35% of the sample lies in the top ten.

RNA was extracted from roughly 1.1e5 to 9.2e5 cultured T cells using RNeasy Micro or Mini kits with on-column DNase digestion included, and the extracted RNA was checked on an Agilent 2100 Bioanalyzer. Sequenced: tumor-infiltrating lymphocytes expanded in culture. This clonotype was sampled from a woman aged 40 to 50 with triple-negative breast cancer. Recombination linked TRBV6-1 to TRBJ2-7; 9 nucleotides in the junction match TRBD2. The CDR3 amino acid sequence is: CASSEVLAGTLSYEQYF. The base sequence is TGTGCCAGCAGTGAAGTACTAGCGGGTACGCTTTCCTACGAGCAGTACTTC.